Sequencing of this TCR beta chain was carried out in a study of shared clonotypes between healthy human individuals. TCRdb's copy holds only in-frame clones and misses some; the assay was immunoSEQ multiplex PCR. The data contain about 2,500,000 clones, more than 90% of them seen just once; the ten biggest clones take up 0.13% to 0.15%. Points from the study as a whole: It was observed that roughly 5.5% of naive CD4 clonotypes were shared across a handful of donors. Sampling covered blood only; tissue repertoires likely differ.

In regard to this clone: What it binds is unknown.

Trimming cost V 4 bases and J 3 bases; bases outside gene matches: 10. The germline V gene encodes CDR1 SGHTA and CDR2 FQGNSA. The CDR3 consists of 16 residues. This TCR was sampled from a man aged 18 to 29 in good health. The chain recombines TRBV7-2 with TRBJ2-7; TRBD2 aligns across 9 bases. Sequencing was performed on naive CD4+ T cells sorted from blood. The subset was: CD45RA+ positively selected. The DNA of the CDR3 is TGTGCCAGCAGCTCTGTCGGCGGGAGGGGGGACTACGAGCAGTACTTC. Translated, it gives CASSSVGGRGDYEQYF.